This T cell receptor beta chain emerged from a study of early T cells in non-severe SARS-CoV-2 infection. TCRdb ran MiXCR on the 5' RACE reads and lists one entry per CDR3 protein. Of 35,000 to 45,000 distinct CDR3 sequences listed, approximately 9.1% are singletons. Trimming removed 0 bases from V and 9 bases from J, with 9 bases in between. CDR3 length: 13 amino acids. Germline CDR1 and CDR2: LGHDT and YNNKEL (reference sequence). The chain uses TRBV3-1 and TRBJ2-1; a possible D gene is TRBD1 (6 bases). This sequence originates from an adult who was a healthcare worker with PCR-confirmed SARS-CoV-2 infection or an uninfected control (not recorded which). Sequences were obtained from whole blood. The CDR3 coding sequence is TGTGCCAGCAGCCAAGATCGAGGGGGTGAGCAGTTCTTC. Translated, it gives CASSQDRGGEQFF.